A selection of T cell receptor beta chains follows, all from one sample in a study of blood T cell repertoires in COVID-19. Data came from immunoSEQ multiplex PCR; TCRdb stores just in-frame clones and leaves some out. Here the sample spans roughly 370,000 clones, 85% to 90% being singletons. Material for sequencing was PBMCs or T cells enriched from blood (not recorded which). These receptors originate from a woman aged 45-65 years who had recovered from COVID-19. Each CDR3 is given with its conserved first and last residue. D genes are given only for firm matches. Clone size appears in some rows only: once, few, many, or a class for an expanded clone.

>TRBJ1-2|TRBV5-1|-|-
TGCGCCAGCAGCTCTGACGGGAACTATGGCTACACCTTC
CASSSDGNYGYTF
>TRBJ1-1|TRBV15|TRBD1|once
TGTGCCACCAGCAGGACAGGGAGCACTGAAGCTTTCTTT
CATSRTGSTEAFF
>TRBJ1-3|TRBV7-8|-|-
TGTGCCAGCAGCCGTGAGGCTGGAAACACCATATATTTT
CASSREAGNTIYF
>TRBJ1-6|TRBV7-2|-|-
TGTGCCAGCAGTTTCGACAGCTTCCCTTCACCCCTCCACTTT
CASSFDSFPSPLHF
>TRBJ1-1|TRBV2|-|-
TGTGCCAGCAGTGCCTTGGCGTCGGGGTGGACTGAAGCTTTCTTT
CASSALASGWTEAFF
>TRBJ1-2|TRBV28|TRBD1|-
TGTGCCAGCAGTCGAGTGGACAGGGGGCGCCTCTATGGCTACACCTTC
CASSRVDRGRLYGYTF
>TRBJ1-1|TRBV5-8|-|-
TGTGCCAGCACCAATATCCCGCGGGTGCGGGGTGAAGCTTTCTTT
CASTNIPRVRGEAFF
>TRBJ1-4|TRBV7-9|-|-
TGTGCCAGCAGCCGCGACAGTACAACTAATGAAAAACTGTTTTTT
CASSRDSTTNEKLFF
>TRBJ1-5|TRBV13|-|-
TGTGCCAGCAGCTTAGGTGGGGGGAATCAGCCCCAGCATTTT
CASSLGGGNQPQHF
>TRBJ2-7|TRBV5-5|TRBD1|once
TGTGCCAGCAGCTTCGACAGGGGATCGGCCGAGCAGTACTTC
CASSFDRGSAEQYF
>TRBJ2-7|TRBV18|-|-
TGTGCCAGCTCTCCGCCGCGGGACTTATACGAGCAGTACTTC
CASSPPRDLYEQYF
>TRBJ1-1|TRBV18|-|-
TGTGCCAGCTCACCTCAGTCGGGGTCAGGAACTATGAACACTGAAGCTTTCTTT
CASSPQSGSGTMNTEAFF
>TRBJ2-2|TRBV18|-|-
TGTGCCAGCTCACCACAACAGACCACCGGGGAGCTGTTTTTT
CASSPQQTTGELFF
>TRBJ1-4|TRBV18|TRBD1|-
TGTGCCAGCTCACCCGACAGGGCCGGTGAAAAACTGTTTTTT
CASSPDRAGEKLFF
>TRBJ1-6|TRBV6-5|TRBD1|once
TGTGCCAGCGGACAGGGGGCAAGGACACCCCTCCACTTT
CASGQGARTPLHF
>TRBJ2-5|TRBV11-2|-|-
TGTGCCAGCAGCCTAAACGGGATCCAAGAGACCCAGTACTTC
CASSLNGIQETQYF
>TRBJ2-7|TRBV14|TRBD1|-
TGTGCCAGCAGCCCCTGGACAGGTACCTACGAGCAGTACTTC
CASSPWTGTYEQYF
>TRBJ2-7|TRBV5-4|-|-
TGTGCCAGCAGCTTGGAAGCCGGGACTTCGACCACCTACGAGCAGTACTTC
CASSLEAGTSTTYEQYF
>TRBJ1-1|TRBV3-1/TRBV3-2|-|once
TGTGCCAGCAGCCCCGGCCGGGGCACTGAAGCTTTCTTT
CASSPGRGTEAFF
>TRBJ1-5|TRBV3-1/TRBV3-2|TRBD1|-
TGTGCCAGCAGCCAAGGGGACAGGGTGAATCAGCCCCAGCATTTT
CASSQGDRVNQPQHF
>TRBJ2-7|TRBV6-1|-|once
TGTGCCAGCAGTAGGACGGGGGAGTACGAGCAGTACTTC
CASSRTGEYEQYF
>TRBJ1-5|TRBV19|TRBD1|-
TGTGCCAGCTCACCGGGACAGACTAGCAATCAGCCCCAGCATTTT
CASSPGQTSNQPQHF
>TRBJ1-3|TRBV3-1/TRBV3-2|-|-
TGTGCCAGCAGCCAAGGTATCTGGGGACTCACCATATATTTT
CASSQGIWGLTIYF
>TRBJ1-2|TRBV3-1/TRBV3-2|-|-
TGTGCCAGCAGCCAAGCCCAGGGAGGTACCTATGGCTACACCTTC
CASSQAQGGTYGYTF
>TRBJ1-6|TRBV30|-|-
TGTGCCTGGACAGTCTCCTATAATTCACCCCTCCACTTT
CAWTVSYNSPLHF
>TRBJ2-1|TRBV2|-|-
TGTGCCAGCAGTGAACGGGTAAGCTCCTACAATGAGCAGTTCTTC
CASSERVSSYNEQFF
>TRBJ2-2|TRBV7-9|TRBD2|once
TGTGCCAGCAGCTTCCCGCCGGGGGGGCGACACGGGGAGCTGTTTTTT
CASSFPPGGRHGELFF
>TRBJ1-2|TRBV18|TRBD1|-
TGTGCCAGCTCACCGAACAACGGACAGGTCAGCGGTTATGGCTACACCTTC
CASSPNNGQVSGYGYTF
>TRBJ1-6|TRBV7-9|-|few
TGTGCCAGCAGAAGAAATCCCCAATCGAGGGATTCACCCCTCCACTTT
CASRRNPQSRDSPLHF
>TRBJ1-1|TRBV6-2/TRBV6-3|-|-
TGTGCCAGCAGTCCCCCCATGGGCTGGAACACTGAAGCTTTCTTT
CASSPPMGWNTEAFF
>TRBJ1-1|TRBV20-1|TRBD1|few
TGCAGTGCTGGACAGGGAGGTGAAGCTTTCTTT
CSAGQGGEAFF
>TRBJ2-7|TRBV5-1|-|-
TGCGCCAGCAGCTTGGGACAGCCTAGCTCCTACGAGCAGTACTTC
CASSLGQPSSYEQYF
>TRBJ1-2|TRBV9|TRBD1|-
TGTGCCAGCAGCGTAGGGGACAGGTCCTATGGCTACACCTTC
CASSVGDRSYGYTF
>TRBJ1-2|TRBV5-1|TRBD1|-
TGCGCCAGCAGCTTGTGGGACAGGGAGTATGGCTACACCTTC
CASSLWDREYGYTF
>TRBJ2-1|TRBV7-8|-|few
TGTGCCAGCAGCCTTAGCAGCTATGAGCAGTTCTTC
CASSLSSYEQFF
>TRBJ2-5|TRBV7-3|TRBD2|-
TGTGCCAGCAGCTTATTCGGGACTAGCGGGGAGATCCAAGAGACCCAGTACTTC
CASSLFGTSGEIQETQYF
>TRBJ1-2|TRBV18|-|-
TGTGCCAGCTCACGCGACGCGTTAGCCTATGGCTACACCTTC
CASSRDALAYGYTF
>TRBJ2-5|TRBV7-2|-|-
TGTGCCAGCAGTCGGAGGACGGGCGGGGAGACCCAGTACTTC
CASSRRTGGETQYF
>TRBJ2-5|TRBV11-2|TRBD2|once
TGTGCCAGCACCCTTAATAAAGGGCGGGGGGGCTTGGAGACCCAGTACTTC
CASTLNKGRGGLETQYF
>TRBJ2-1|TRBV28|TRBD1|-
TGTGCCAGCACCCAGGGGGCCGAGGCATACAATGAGCAGTTCTTC
CASTQGAEAYNEQFF
>TRBJ2-1|TRBV5-4|-|-
TGTGCCAGCAGCTTGGCACAGAGAGATGAGCAGTTCTTC
CASSLAQRDEQFF
>TRBJ1-1|TRBV7-2|TRBD1|-
TGTGCCAGCAGCTCACAGGGGGGGAACACTGAAGCTTTCTTT
CASSSQGGNTEAFF
>TRBJ1-1|TRBV3-1/TRBV3-2|-|few
TGTGCCAGCAGCCAGGAGACCGTGCGCGCTGAAGCTTTCTTT
CASSQETVRAEAFF
>TRBJ1-5|TRBV2|-|-
TGTGCCAGCTCCGAAAGGCAGGGAGGACAGCCCCAGCATTTT
CASSERQGGQPQHF
>TRBJ2-7|TRBV18|TRBD1|-
TGTGCCAGCTCACCATCCGGGACAGGGGCCGAGCAGTACTTC
CASSPSGTGAEQYF
>TRBJ1-1|TRBV29-1|TRBD1|-
TGCAGCGTCCCCGGGGACAGAAGCAACACTGAAGCTTTCTTT
CSVPGDRSNTEAFF
>TRBJ1-6|TRBV6-6|TRBD1|-
TGTGCCAGCAGCCGGACAGGGAGCTCCTATAATTCACCCCTCCACTTT
CASSRTGSSYNSPLHF